This is a list of T cell receptor beta chains from one sample in a study of cytotoxic CD8 clonotypes in ibrutinib-treated CLL. This table comes from immunoSEQ multiplex PCR, and its TCRdb copy is limited to in-frame clones, with some not included. The sample has about 310,000 clones; around four fifths are singletons. Sequenced material: PBMCs, taken before ibrutinib treatment. All receptors come from a human donor with chronic lymphocytic leukemia. Each CDR3 is given with its conserved first and last residue. A D gene is named only where the DNA matches it firmly. Part of the rows lack a size; the others show once, few, many or a class for expanded clones.

TRBV6-5	.	TRBD1	TRBJ2-7	CASRHRDSTYEQYF	TGTGCCAGCAGACACCGGGACAGTACCTACGAGCAGTACTTC
TRBV29-1	.	.	TRBJ2-7	CSAGTSDPYEQYF	TGCAGCGCAGGGACGTCCGATCCCTACGAGCAGTACTTC
TRBV7-3	.	TRBD2	TRBJ2-3	CASSGGEDTQYF	TGTGCCAGCAGCGGGGGGGAAGATACGCAGTATTTT
TRBV7-2	.	TRBD2	TRBJ2-7	CASSLAVLAGPAEQYF	TGTGCCAGCAGCTTAGCGGTACTAGCGGGACCGGCTGAGCAGTACTTC
TRBV27	.	TRBD1	TRBJ2-7	CASSPRTGLSYEQYF	TGTGCCAGCAGTCCGCGGACAGGGTTATCCTACGAGCAGTACTTC
TRBV6-5	.	.	TRBJ2-1	CASSYRRGVANEQFF	TGTGCCAGCAGTTATCGGAGGGGAGTTGCAAATGAGCAGTTCTTC
TRBV6-5	.	.	TRBJ2-5	CASSYSTRKETQYF	TGTGCCAGCAGTTACTCGACAAGGAAAGAGACCCAGTACTTC
TRBV10-3	few	.	TRBJ2-1	CAISERDEQFF	TGTGCCATCAGTGAGCGGGATGAGCAGTTCTTC
TRBV7-9	.	TRBD2	TRBJ2-1	CASSGTSGSKNEQFF	TGTGCCAGCAGCGGGACTAGCGGGAGTAAAAATGAGCAGTTCTTC
TRBV4-2	.	TRBD2	TRBJ2-2	CASSQEPQRIAGDTGELFF	TGTGCCAGCAGCCAAGAACCCCAGCGGATAGCGGGAGACACCGGGGAGCTGTTTTTT
TRBV30	.	.	TRBJ2-3	CAWKWLGTNKKTDTQYF	TGTGCCTGGAAATGGCTCGGGACAAATAAAAAGACAGATACGCAGTATTTT
TRBV5-8	.	TRBD1	TRBJ1-2	CASSQDRVIFYGYTF	TGTGCCAGCAGCCAGGACAGGGTGATTTTCTATGGCTACACCTTC
TRBV7-6	.	.	TRBJ2-3	CASSLVVMGRKSTDTQYF	TGTGCCAGCAGCTTAGTGGTAATGGGGCGGAAAAGCACAGATACGCAGTATTTT
TRBV30	once	.	TRBJ2-3	CAGQGDTQYF	TGTGCTGGCCAGGGGGATACGCAGTATTTT
TRBV28	.	.	TRBJ2-7	CASSPGGGQTSYEQYF	TGTGCCAGCAGTCCCGGCGGGGGACAGACCTCCTACGAGCAGTACTTC
TRBV27	.	.	TRBJ1-5	CASSSMTPYSNQPQHF	TGTGCCAGCAGTTCCATGACACCGTATAGCAATCAGCCCCAGCATTTT
TRBV18	.	TRBD2	TRBJ2-3	CASEYHRGGPADTQYF	TGTGCCAGCGAATATCATAGGGGAGGGCCGGCAGATACGCAGTATTTT
TRBV27	.	.	TRBJ2-2	CASSLFGGRGELFF	TGTGCCAGCAGTTTATTCGGGGGGCGCGGGGAGCTGTTTTTT
TRBV4-3	.	.	TRBJ2-7	CASSQDQFPTYEQYF	TGCGCCAGCAGCCAAGATCAGTTTCCGACCTACGAGCAGTACTTC
TRBV11-2	.	TRBD2	TRBJ2-7	CASSLTSGRYEQYF	TGTGCCAGCAGCTTAACTAGCGGGAGGTACGAGCAGTACTTC
TRBV4-3	.	TRBD2	TRBJ2-7	CASSQAAGVTYEQYF	TGCGCCAGCAGCCAAGCCGCGGGAGTAACGTACGAGCAGTACTTC
TRBV27	.	TRBD2	TRBJ2-7	CASSGRRSYEQYF	TGTGCCAGTAGCGGGAGGCGGTCCTACGAGCAGTACTTC
TRBV19	.	.	TRBJ2-2	CASSILGGGELFF	TGTGCCAGTAGTATACTGGGTGGCGGGGAGCTGTTTTTT